The 9 T cell receptor beta chains reported below all come from one sample, sequenced in a study of beta chain features in type 1 diabetes. Reverse transcribing all isolated RNA meant expressed TCRB transcripts were sequenced. Here immunoSEQ multiplex PCR was the method, and the copy in TCRdb shows in-frame clones only, minus some. The sample consists of under 450,000 clones, around 16% of them appearing once. The source material was naive CD4+ T cells from blood. The origin of the receptors is a woman under 30 in good health.

The CDR3 loop is CASSPPLAGGYNEQFF. The CDR3 DNA follows: TGTGCCAGCAGTCCCCCCTTGGCGGGAGGTTACAATGAGCAGTTCTTC. The V and J genes are TRBV27 and TRBJ2-1; TRBD2 agrees at 8 bases. The germline V gene encodes CDR1 MNHEY and CDR2 SMNVEV (reference sequence). The CDR3 length is 16 residues. V was clipped by 5 bases and J by 4 bases; unmatched bases: 10.

The chain joins TRBV6-5 to TRBJ1-2; TRBD1 aligns across 10 bases. The CDR3 has 15 amino acids. V dropped 0 bases and J dropped 7; count of bases not matched to a gene: 5. Germline assignment: CDR1 MNHEY and CDR2 SVGAGI. The CDR3 DNA is TGTGCCAGCAGTTACTCGACAGGGGGCGTTTTTGGCTACACCTTC. Translation: CASSYSTGGVFGYTF.

The V and J genes are TRBV19 and TRBJ2-3; 10 bases map to TRBD2. The V gene end was trimmed by 2 bases and the J gene end by 4 bases; junction bases not matched to a gene: 3. Per germline, CDR1 LNHDA and CDR2 SQIVND (reference sequence). This CDR3 comprises 15 residues. The CDR3 DNA follows: TGTGCCAGTAGTATACTAGCGGGAGTTTCAGATACGCAGTATTTT. As protein: CASSILAGVSDTQYF. The full variable domain, its missing parts supplied by reference TRBV19 and TRBJ2-3, is DGGITQSPKYLFRKEGQNVTLSCEQNLNHDAMYWYRQDPGQGLRLIYYSQIVNDFQKGDIAEGYSVSREKKESFPLTVTSAQKNPTAFYLCASSILAGVSDTQYFGPGTRLTVL.

The chain joins TRBV28 to TRBJ2-7, with 10 bases fitting TRBD2. Unmatched junction bases numbered 5, after V lost 1 base and J lost 2 bases. The CDR3 is 16 amino acids. The germline V gene has CDR1 MDHEN and CDR2 SYDVKM. The CDR3 sequence is CASSLSASGSPYEQYF. The DNA of the CDR3 is TGTGCCAGCAGTTTATCCGCTAGCGGGAGCCCCTACGAGCAGTACTTC. The full variable domain, rest sourced from reference TRBV28 and TRBJ2-7, is DVKVTQSSRYLVKRTGEKVFLECVQDMDHENMFWYRQDPGLGLRLIYFSYDVKMKEKGDIPEGYSVSREKKERFSLILESASTNQTSMYLCASSLSASGSPYEQYFGPGTRLTVT.

This rearrangement joins TRBV19 to TRBJ2-5; no definite D call. Between the trimmed V and J ends, which lost 3 bases and 4 bases, there was a span of 6 bases. Germline CDR1 LNHDA, CDR2 SQIVND (reference sequence). This CDR3 comprises 12 residues. This CDR3 is CASSIIGETQYF. CDR3 sequence (DNA): TGTGCCAGTAGTATTATCGGAGAGACCCAGTACTTC.

This clone has a handful of counts. The V call is TRBV5-1, the J call TRBJ2-5; a weak D match, TRBD1 (6 bases). Trimming stripped 0 bases from V and 4 bases from J, with 10 bases between. The CDR3 is 14 amino acids. The germline gives CDR1 SGHRS, CDR2 YFSETQ. The CDR3 DNA is TGCGCCAGCAGCTTGGGGACAGTCGTAGAGACCCAGTACTTC. This gives the protein CASSLGTVVETQYF.

This chain connects TRBV6-6 to TRBJ2-6; 13 bases map to TRBD2. Germline V gives CDR1 MNHNY, CDR2 SVGAGI (reference sequence). The CDR3 loop spans 16 amino acids. J gave up 0 bases and V 10 bases, and 3 bases lay outside the gene matches. This CDR3 is CATGTSGISGANVLTF. The DNA for the CDR3 is TGTGCCACCGGGACTAGCGGGATCTCTGGGGCCAACGTCCTGACTTTC.

This clone was detected only a few times. The chain has TRBV5-4 and TRBJ1-5, with 9 bases aligning to TRBD1. Per germline, CDR1 SGHNT and CDR2 YYREEE (reference sequence). The CDR3 is 16 amino acids. J gave up 5 bases and V 3 bases, and 9 bases lay outside the gene matches. CDR3 nucleotides: TGTGCCAGCAGCTGGGGGACAGGGCTCTATCATCAGCCCCAGCATTTT. It translates to CASSWGTGLYHQPQHF.

The chain has TRBV23-1 and TRBJ1-5, with D perhaps TRBD1 (5 bases). TRBV23-1 is treated as an ORF (open reading frame) with a function not yet certain. Deletions cut 6 bases from V and 5 bases from J, with 17 bases between. The CDR3 contains 15 residues. CDR3: CASSPGRDGHQPQHF. CDR3 sequence (DNA): TGCGCCAGCAGCCCCGGGCGGGACGGACATCAGCCCCAGCATTTT.